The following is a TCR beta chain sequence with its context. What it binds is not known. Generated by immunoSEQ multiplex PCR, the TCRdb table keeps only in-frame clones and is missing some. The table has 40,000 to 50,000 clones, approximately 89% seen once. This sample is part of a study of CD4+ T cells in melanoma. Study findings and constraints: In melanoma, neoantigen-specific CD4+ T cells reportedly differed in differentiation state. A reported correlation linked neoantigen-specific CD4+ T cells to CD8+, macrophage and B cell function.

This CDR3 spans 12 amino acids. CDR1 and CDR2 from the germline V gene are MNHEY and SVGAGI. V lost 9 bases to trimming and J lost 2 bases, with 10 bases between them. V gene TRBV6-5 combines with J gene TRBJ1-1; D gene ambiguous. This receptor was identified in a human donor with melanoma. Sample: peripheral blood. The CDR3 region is CASVGSNTEAFF. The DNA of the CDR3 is TGTGCCAGTGTTGGTAGTAACACTGAAGCTTTCTTT.